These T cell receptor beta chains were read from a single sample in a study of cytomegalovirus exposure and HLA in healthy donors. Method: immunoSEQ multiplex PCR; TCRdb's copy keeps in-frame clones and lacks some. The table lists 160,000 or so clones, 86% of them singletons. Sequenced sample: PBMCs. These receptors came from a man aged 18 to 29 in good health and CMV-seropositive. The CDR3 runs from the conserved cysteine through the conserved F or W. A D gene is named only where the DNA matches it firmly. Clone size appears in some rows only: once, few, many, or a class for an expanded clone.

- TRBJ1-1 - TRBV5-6 TGTGCCAGCAGCTTGAGCAGGGATACTGAAGCTTTCTTT CASSLSRDTEAFF
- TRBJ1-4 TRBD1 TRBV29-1 TGCAGCGCCCGACAGGGGATAGGGTTAGTTTCCGAAAAACTGTTTTTT CSARQGIGLVSEKLFF
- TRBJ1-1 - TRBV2 TGTGCCAGCTGTGGGGGGGAGCGCGCAGCTTTCTTT CASCGGERAAFF
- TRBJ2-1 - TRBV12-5 TGTGCTAGTGTCCAGGGGGGCCGGGCCTACAATGAGCAGTTCTTC CASVQGGRAYNEQFF
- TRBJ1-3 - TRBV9 TGTGCCAGCAGCCCCACCGGGGGATCTGGAAACACCATATATTTT CASSPTGGSGNTIYF
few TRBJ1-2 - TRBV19 TGTGCCAGTAGGGACAGTCCCTATGGCTACACCTTC CASRDSPYGYTF
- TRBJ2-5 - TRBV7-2 TGTGCCAGCAGCCGATTTCCCCGCGGGAACCAAGAGACCCAGTACTTC CASSRFPRGNQETQYF
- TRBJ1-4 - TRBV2 TGTGCCAGTGGGGGGAATGAAAAACTGTTTTTT CASGGNEKLFF
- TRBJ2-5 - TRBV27 TGTGCCAGCAGTTTACAAACAGGCCTTAGGGAGACCCAGTACTTC CASSLQTGLRETQYF
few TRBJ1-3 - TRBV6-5 TGTGCCAGCAGTTACTCACAGTCCTCTGGAAACACCATATATTTT CASSYSQSSGNTIYF
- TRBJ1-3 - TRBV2 TGTGCCAGCATCAACAGGGTTGGAAACACCATATATTTT CASINRVGNTIYF
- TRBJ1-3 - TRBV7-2 TGTGCCAGCACCACTCCATACGTTAACACCATATATTTT CASTTPYVNTIYF
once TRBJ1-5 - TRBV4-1 TGCGCCAGCAGCCACGACGTCGCGAGGATCAATCAGCCCCAGCATTTT CASSHDVARINQPQHF
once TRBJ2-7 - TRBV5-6 TGTGCCAGCAGCTTCGTAGACAGATACGAGCAGTACTTC CASSFVDRYEQYF
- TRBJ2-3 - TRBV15 TGTGCCACCAGCAGAGTTACCCGACTAGAGCCCGGGGATACAGATACGCAGTATTTT CATSRVTRLEPGDTDTQYF
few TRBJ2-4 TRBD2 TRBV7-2 TGTGCCAGCAGCTTAGGGTACCTAGCGGGAGGCAAAAACATTCAGTACTTC CASSLGYLAGGKNIQYF
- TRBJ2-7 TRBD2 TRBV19 TGTGCCAGTAGTGTGGGACTAGCAGGCTCCTACGAGCAGTACTTC CASSVGLAGSYEQYF
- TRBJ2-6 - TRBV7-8 TGTGCCAGCAGCCGGGAAGGTTTAAGCTCTGGGGCCAACGTCCTGACTTTC CASSREGLSSGANVLTF
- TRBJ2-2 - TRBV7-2 TGTGCCAGCAGCTCGCAGGGTCCCGGGGAGCTGTTTTTT CASSSQGPGELFF
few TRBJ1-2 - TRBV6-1 TGTGCCAGCAGTCCAGCCCAGGCGAGCTATGGCTACACCTTC CASSPAQASYGYTF
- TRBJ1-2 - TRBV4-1 TGCGCCAGCAGCCCATCCGGGGGTAACTATGGCTACACCTTC CASSPSGGNYGYTF
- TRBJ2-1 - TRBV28 TGTGCCAGCAGTTTAGTGGGAGACTACAATGAGCAGTTCTTC CASSLVGDYNEQFF
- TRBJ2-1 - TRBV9 TGTGCCAGCAGCGCGCCGGACAGGGAGGGCCATGAGCAGTTCTTC CASSAPDREGHEQFF
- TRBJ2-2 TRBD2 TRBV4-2 TGTGCCAGCAGCCAAGCACTAGCGGTGGAGCTGTTTTTT CASSQALAVELFF
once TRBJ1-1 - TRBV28 TGTGCCAGCAGTTTGGGCCCGTCAGCTTTCTTT CASSLGPSAFF
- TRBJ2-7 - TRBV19 TGTGCCAGTAGTGGAGGACTACTCTACGAGCAGTACTTC CASSGGLLYEQYF
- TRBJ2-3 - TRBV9 TGTGCCAGCAGCCCCGGGACATATAGAACAGATACGCAGTATTTT CASSPGTYRTDTQYF
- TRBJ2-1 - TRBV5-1 TGCGCCAGCAGCCTCGGGATCGGGGAGCAGTTCTTC CASSLGIGEQFF
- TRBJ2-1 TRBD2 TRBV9 TGTGCCAGCAGCGTAGAGTCCGGGGCTAGCGGGTACAATGAGCAGTTCTTC CASSVESGASGYNEQFF
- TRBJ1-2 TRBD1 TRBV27 TGTGCCAGCAGTCCCGGGACAGGCGAATCCTATGGCTACACCTTC CASSPGTGESYGYTF
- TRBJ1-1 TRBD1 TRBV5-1 TGCGCCAGCAGCTTCCACAGGGGGACGAACACTGAAGCTTTCTTT CASSFHRGTNTEAFF
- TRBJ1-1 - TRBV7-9 TGTGCCAGCAGCTTAGCGCAGGCAGCCACTGAAGCTTTCTTT CASSLAQAATEAFF
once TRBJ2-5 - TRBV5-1 TGCGCCAGCAGCTTGAGTATAGGGGAACAAGAGACCCAGTACTTC CASSLSIGEQETQYF
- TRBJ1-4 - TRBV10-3 TGTGCCATCAGTGAGGGACAGTTTAATGAAAAACTGTTTTTT CAISEGQFNEKLFF
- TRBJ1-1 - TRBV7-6 TGTGCCAGCAGTTCAGGGGAGGGGAACACTGAAGCTTTCTTT CASSSGEGNTEAFF
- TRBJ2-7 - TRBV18 TGTGCCAGCTCACCGGACAGATCCTACGAGCAGTACTTC CASSPDRSYEQYF
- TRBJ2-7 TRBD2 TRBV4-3 TGCGCCAGCAGCCAAGAACGGACTAGCCCCTCCTACGAGCAGTACTTC CASSQERTSPSYEQYF
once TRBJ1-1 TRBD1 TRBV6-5 TGTGCCAGCAGTTCCCAACAGGGGACTGAAGCTTTCTTT CASSSQQGTEAFF
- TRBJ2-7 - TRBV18 TGTGCCAGCTCACCACAGGCTGCCGGGACAAGCTCCTACGAGCAGTACTTC CASSPQAAGTSSYEQYF
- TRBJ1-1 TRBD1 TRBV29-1 TGCAGCGTCTGGACAGGGGAGGTGACTGAAGCTTTCTTT CSVWTGEVTEAFF
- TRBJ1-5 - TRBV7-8 TGTGCCAGCAGCTTACGGGATAGCAATCAGCCCCAGCATTTT CASSLRDSNQPQHF
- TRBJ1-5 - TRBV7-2 TGTGCCAGCGCCCCGCGGGGGGAGCAGCCCCAGCATTTT CASAPRGEQPQHF
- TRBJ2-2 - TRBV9 TGTGCCAGCAGCGTAAGCACAGCTTCGACCGGGGAGCTGTTTTTT CASSVSTASTGELFF
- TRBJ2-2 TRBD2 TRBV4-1 TGCGCCAGCAGCTCCCCAGCGGGAGTTTACGCCGGGGAGCTGTTTTTT CASSSPAGVYAGELFF
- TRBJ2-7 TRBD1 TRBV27 TGTGCCAGCAGACGGACAGGGACGCACCGGGAGTACTTC CASRRTGTHREYF
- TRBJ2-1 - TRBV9 TGTGCCAGCAGGCCGAGCGGGTCTCCGGACAATGAGCAGTTCTTC CASRPSGSPDNEQFF
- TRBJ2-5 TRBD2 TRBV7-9 TGTGCCAGCAGCCCCACCCCGGGACTAGCGGGATTTGAGACCCAGTACTTC CASSPTPGLAGFETQYF
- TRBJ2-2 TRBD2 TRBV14 TGTGCCAGCAGCCACGTCAATTCGATAGTAGCGGGGGCGGGCACCGGGGAGCTGTTTTTT CASSHVNSIVAGAGTGELFF
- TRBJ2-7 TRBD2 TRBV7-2 TGTGCCAGCAGCCCATCAAAGCGGGAAGGCGAGCAGTACTTC CASSPSKREGEQYF
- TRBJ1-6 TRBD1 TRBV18 TGTGCCAGCTCACCACCCGCGACAGGGGGAAATTCACCCCTCCACTTT CASSPPATGGNSPLHF
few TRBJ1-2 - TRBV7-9 TGTGCCAGCAGTTCTCCAGGGGAGTCTGGCTACACCTTC CASSSPGESGYTF
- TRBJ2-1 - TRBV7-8 TGTGCCAGCAGCTTAGCCCACGCCGAGGAGGATGAGCAGTTCTTC CASSLAHAEEDEQFF
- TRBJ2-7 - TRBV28 TGTGCCAGCAGTTTAGGGCGCGAGCAGTACTTC CASSLGREQYF